This record concerns one T cell receptor (beta chain) sequence. Its antigen has not been determined. There are no base qualities to consult, and no much larger clone falls within one base. The sample's treatment or condition, from its label and the paper: around 19 received Ad26.COV2.S at low or high dose, single or two shots; about 5 received placebo; per-sample allocation not given. For vaccine and placebo recipients, the sequenced repertoires came from samples collected on day 63 after the first injection. Between 29 July and 7 August 2020, Cohort 1b enrolled about 27 adults aged 18-55 years at one site in Boston, USA. Ad26.COV2.S was a replication-incompetent adenovirus type 26 vector expressing a prefusion-stabilized SARS-CoV-2 spike protein from the original Wuhan strain. These data are taken from a study of Ad26.COV2.S vaccination and SARS-CoV-2 variants (dated by TCRdb to the early 2020s). Some background on the complete study: Vaccine-arm donors came from COV1001, a multicentre, randomized, double-blind, placebo-controlled phase I-IIa trial of Ad26.COV2.S in healthy adults. Ad26.COV2.S was administered intramuscularly at a dose of 5x10^10 or 1x10^11 viral particles, either as one shot or as two shots given 56 days apart. TCRbeta repertoire sequencing was used to assess the specificity and breadth of SARS-CoV-2-reactive T cell receptors after Ad26.COV2.S vaccination. The TCR-sequenced set comprised about 32 samples: around 20 Ad26.COV2.S vaccine recipients, 5 placebo recipients and 8 SARS-CoV-2 convalescent individuals. Trial participants were randomized into five groups of five: low-dose or high-dose Ad26.COV2.S given once or twice, or placebo on both occasions. Throughout the experiments and outcome assessment, investigators stayed blinded to trial group allocation.

Based on the germline V gene, the CDR1 and CDR2 sequences are LGHNA and YSLEER. The CDR3, cysteine through phenylalanine, is 15 amino acids long. The sequence is cut down to CDR3 DNA, 45 bases in frame from base 1. Relative to germline, V is 1 base shorter and J is 4 bases shorter, with 13 bases between their ends. Results and caveats for the whole study, not just this receptor: According to the authors, total T cell responses may have been underestimated by the TCR breadth and depth analyses. After vaccination, substantial breadth of spike-specific CD8+ and CD4+ T cell responses was reported. Comparable non-spike TCR breadth was observed between vaccine and placebo recipients, consistent with only spike being contained in the vaccine. Ad26.COV2.S recipients had higher spike-specific TCR breadth than placebo recipients (P = 0.0014). The study lacked the statistical power to compare responses across vaccine doses or regimens.

The immunoSEQ Assay was used to sequence TCRbeta CDR3 regions. After extraction, genomic DNA underwent amplification by bias-controlled multiplex PCR, followed by high-throughput sequencing. From the authors' description of their analysis: Collapsing and filtering of sequences were performed to quantify the absolute abundance of each unique TCRbeta CDR3 region. T cell fraction was estimated by normalization of TCRbeta template counts to usable DNA, with usable DNA being measured through amplification of reference genes present in all nucleated cells. Repertoire TCRs were annotated as SARS-CoV-2-specific when V gene, CDR3 amino acid sequence and J gene were exactly matched to a known reactive TCR set. The reference SARS-CoV-2 TCR set was derived from MIRA and filtered for enrichment in COVID-19-positive ImmuneCODE repertoires, a step that removed public or cross-reactive TCRs. Using the MIRA antigens, annotated TCRs were further analysed by specific ORF or by position within an ORF. Depth was the summed frequency of annotated unique rearrangements, while breadth was defined as annotated unique rearrangements over total unique productive rearrangements. Two-sided Wilcoxon rank-sum tests were applied when comparing TCR breadth between groups. Imported from immuneACCESS, the table was reduced by TCRdb to in-frame sequences with V and J called. These copies leave out some clones; in studies compared against another copy, an unresolved V gene accounts for under half, and the cause of the remainder is not known. From that table come the V and J calls and clone size; the DNA was used to work out D and trimming. A total of about 320,000 clones appear in this sample, approximately 86% of them only once. Of the sample, more than 1.5% falls within the top ten clones.

The V and J segments used are TRBV4-3 and TRBJ1-2, with no confident D gene call. Sequencing was performed on peripheral blood, taken in a trial of Ad26.COV2.S vaccine versus placebo. The receptor was isolated from a person between 18 and 59 years old who received the Ad26.COV2.S COVID-19 vaccine or a placebo. The sequenced DNA is TGCGCCAGCAGCCAAGGGTTAGACAAAAGCTATGGCTACACCTTC. This codes for CASSQGLDKSYGYTF.